This TCR beta chain was sequenced during a study of T cells after yellow fever vaccination. Study-wide findings and caveats: FACS-sorted repertoires might harbor abundant contaminating clonotypes from the bulk population. Detected again after the booster were most primary-vaccination clones, at nearly 97% CD4 and 88% CD8.

This clonotype occurred a few times. The antigen remains unidentified. V was cut by 4 bases and J by 1 base, with 11 bases left in between. Germline lookup yields CDR1 SGHNT and CDR2 YYREEE (reference sequence). The CDR3 length is 15 residues. They built TCR cDNA with 5'RACE template switching, a step that put in a universal primer site and UMIs. One entry per CDR3 protein, called by TCRdb with MiXCR from the 5' RACE reads. Here the sample spans fewer than 650,000 distinct CDR3 sequences, 21% being singletons. This chain connects TRBV5-4 to TRBJ2-2; D unclear. Sequenced material: PBMCs, taken less than 25 days after the first yellow fever vaccination. This sequence originates from a young man who received the YFV17D yellow fever vaccine. The CDR3 nucleotides read TGTGCCAGCAGCCAGTCCCGGAAGAACACCGGGGAGCTGTTTTTT. Translated, it gives CASSQSRKNTGELFF.